This T cell receptor (beta chain) came from a study of identical twins. Findings and limits, study-wide: Excess sharing between twins was weaker in beta out-of-frame sequences. The abundant beta clonotypes from cord blood had fewer insertions, and memory repertoires had none of this.

Germline CDR1 DFQATT, CDR2 SNEGSKA (reference sequence). V lost 1 base to trimming and J lost 6 bases; unmatched junction nucleotides: 5. The CDR3 contains 15 residues. Healthy Caucasian individuals made up all the donors. The table lists this clonotype with many counts. Its target is not known. Template switching added a universal primer site; cDNA carried unique molecular identifiers. TCRdb fed the 5' RACE reads into MiXCR, producing one record per CDR3 protein. The data contain about 260,000 distinct CDR3 sequences, approximately 7% of them singletons. These data were also reused for a study on yellow fever vaccine responses in identical twins.

The rearrangement joins TRBV20-1 to TRBJ2-4, with TRBD2 identical over 11 bases. Sequencing was carried out using memory (CD45RO+) T cells sorted from blood. This sequence was found in a woman aged 18-35 years in good health. CDR3 in amino acids: CSARVASGGPNIQYF. CDR3 DNA: TGCAGTGCTAGAGTTGCTAGCGGGGGGCCAAACATTCAGTACTTC.